These 5 T cell receptor beta chains share one sample of origin, sequenced in a study of response to subunit inactivated influenza vaccine. TCRdb re-called the RT-PCR reads with MiXCR, one entry per CDR3 protein. The repertoire has about 570,000 distinct CDR3 sequences, about 11% of them found once; the top ten carry approximately 10%. The data were also submitted as part of a second study, on T cells expressing NK-cell markers. That paper adds: In generating TCR beta cDNA, 5'RACE template switching with UMIs was used.

This material consisted of PBMCs from blood, taken on the day of vaccination. Receptors originate from a man aged 50-59 years who received an inactivated influenza vaccine.

This clonotype was observed at least ten times. The V and J genes are TRBV10-3 and TRBJ2-2; 7 bases match TRBD2. Per the germline V gene, CDR1 is ENHRY and CDR2 is SYGVKD. CDR3 length equals 15 residues. The V segment lost 6 bases and the J segment 2 bases; nucleotides outside the gene matches: 6. CDR3 residues: CAIRGGEANTGELFF. The DNA for the CDR3 is TGTGCCATCAGGGGAGGGGAAGCTAACACCGGGGAGCTGTTTTTT.

Regarding this clonotype: A read error is possible here, since a much larger clone lies one base away. This chain uses TRBV25-1 with TRBJ2-5; no clear D gene. V dropped 7 bases and J dropped 0 bases, with 21 bases sitting between them. CDR1 MGHDK and CDR2 SYGVNS come from the germline V gene. The CDR3 runs to 17 residues. The CDR3 DNA reads as TGTGCCAGCACTGATCCTCTTGACCGGACCCACCAAGAGACCCAGTACTTC. Translation: CASTDPLDRTHQETQYF.

This chain's CDR3 is CASSREGRGNQPQHF. The CDR3 DNA sequence: TGTGCCAGCAGCCGGGAGGGGAGGGGCAATCAGCCCCAGCATTTT. The chain joins TRBV7-2 to TRBJ1-5; D might be TRBD1 (5 bases). The V end was cut by 5 bases, the J end by 2 bases, with 13 bases between. Germline loops: CDR1 SGHTA, CDR2 FQGNSA. There are 15 residues in the CDR3.

The chain is built from TRBV20-1 and TRBJ1-2, with D unresolved. The CDR3 extends over 13 amino acids. The ends were cut back, 6 bases at V and 6 bases at J, with 17 bases in the middle. CDR1 is DFQATT, CDR2 SNEGSKA, per germline (reference sequence). The CDR3 coding sequence is TGCAGTGCCCTGATCGACGCGGCCCATGGCTACACCTTC. Translating gives CSALIDAAHGYTF.

This clonotype was counted between two and nine times. The chain carries TRBV10-3 and TRBJ2-1; D may be TRBD2 (5 bases). Per germline, CDR1 ENHRY and CDR2 SYGVKD. The CDR3 loop spans 13 amino acids. V was pared by 4 bases and J by 8 bases, with 12 bases between. The CDR3, as DNA: TGTGCCATCAGTGGGATGGAGGTCGATGAGCAGTTCTTC. This codes for CAISGMEVDEQFF.